Listed below are T cell receptor beta chains from one sample, sequenced in a study of cytomegalovirus exposure and HLA in healthy donors. Measured with immunoSEQ multiplex PCR; TCRdb has only the in-frame clones, and not every one. The sample yields some 120,000 clones, 80% seen once. Source material: PBMCs. These receptors came from a male donor in good health and CMV-seronegative. Both conserved end residues are part of each CDR3. Fields, in order: V gene, J gene, clone size, D gene, CDR3 DNA, CDR3 protein. A D gene is named only where the DNA matches it firmly. Clone size is given for some rows only: seen once, a few or many times, or a class if the clone is expanded.

v_gene: TRBV14; j_gene: TRBJ1-2; abundance: .; d_gene: TRBD1; CDR3nt: TGTGCCAGCAGCCAAGCCTTTGGGGAGACAGGGGGCCTAGGCTACACCTTC; CDR3aa: CASSQAFGETGGLGYTF
v_gene: TRBV18; j_gene: TRBJ1-4; abundance: once; d_gene: TRBD1; CDR3nt: TGTGCCAGCTCACCACCTGGGACAGGGGGAGAAAAACTGTTTTTT; CDR3aa: CASSPPGTGGEKLFF
v_gene: TRBV15; j_gene: TRBJ2-1; abundance: .; d_gene: TRBD2; CDR3nt: TGTGCCACGAGTAGCGGGGGGACCTTCAATGAGCAGTTCTTC; CDR3aa: CATSSGGTFNEQFF
v_gene: TRBV6-1; j_gene: TRBJ2-6; abundance: .; d_gene: TRBD1; CDR3nt: TGTGCCAGCAGTAACAGGGGATCTGGGGCCAACGGCCTGACTTTC; CDR3aa: CASSNRGSGANGLTF
v_gene: TRBV10-1; j_gene: TRBJ1-1; abundance: .; d_gene: .; CDR3nt: TGCGCCAGCAGTGAGTTCCAGAACACTGAAGCTTTCTTT; CDR3aa: CASSEFQNTEAFF
v_gene: TRBV7-9; j_gene: TRBJ2-1; abundance: .; d_gene: .; CDR3nt: TGTGCCAGCAGCCCACCGGGAGCAAGGAATGAGCAGTTCTTC; CDR3aa: CASSPPGARNEQFF
v_gene: TRBV15; j_gene: TRBJ1-4; abundance: .; d_gene: TRBD1; CDR3nt: TGTGCCACCAGCAGAGATCAGGGGGCGGGAAAACTGTTTTTT; CDR3aa: CATSRDQGAGKLFF
v_gene: TRBV2; j_gene: TRBJ1-1; abundance: .; d_gene: .; CDR3nt: TGTGCCAGCAGTGAAGAAGGGGTAGGGAACACTGAAGCTTTCTTT; CDR3aa: CASSEEGVGNTEAFF
v_gene: TRBV7-8; j_gene: TRBJ2-2; abundance: .; d_gene: TRBD1; CDR3nt: TGTGCCAGCAGCAGTTCCGGGACAGGGGGCTGGGGCGGGGAGCTGTTTTTT; CDR3aa: CASSSSGTGGWGGELFF
v_gene: TRBV11-2; j_gene: TRBJ2-1; abundance: .; d_gene: .; CDR3nt: TGTGCCAGCAGCCCCCCGGGACTCAGAACTAATGAGCAGTTCTTC; CDR3aa: CASSPPGLRTNEQFF
v_gene: TRBV4-3; j_gene: TRBJ1-5; abundance: few; d_gene: TRBD1; CDR3nt: TGCGCCAGCAGCCCGGGACAGACGAATCAGCCCCAGCATTTT; CDR3aa: CASSPGQTNQPQHF
v_gene: TRBV5-6; j_gene: TRBJ1-1; abundance: .; d_gene: TRBD1; CDR3nt: TGTGCCAGCAGCCTCAATAGACAGGGGAACACTGAAGCTTTCTTT; CDR3aa: CASSLNRQGNTEAFF
v_gene: TRBV5-1; j_gene: TRBJ2-3; abundance: .; d_gene: .; CDR3nt: TGCGCCAGCAGCTTTTCAGGGCGCACAGATACGCAGTATTTT; CDR3aa: CASSFSGRTDTQYF
v_gene: TRBV2; j_gene: TRBJ1-5; abundance: .; d_gene: TRBD1; CDR3nt: TGTGCCAGCAGTGGCAGCCAGGGGGCGAGACAGCCCCAGCATTTT; CDR3aa: CASSGSQGARQPQHF
v_gene: TRBV29-1; j_gene: TRBJ2-7; abundance: .; d_gene: .; CDR3nt: TGCACTACTGGGACACGGGACTCCTACGAGCAGTACTTC; CDR3aa: CTTGTRDSYEQYF
v_gene: TRBV28; j_gene: TRBJ1-1; abundance: .; d_gene: .; CDR3nt: TGTGCCAGCAGTTTATCCACCGGACAGCCATTGAACACTGAAGCTTTCTTT; CDR3aa: CASSLSTGQPLNTEAFF
v_gene: TRBV13; j_gene: TRBJ2-5; abundance: .; d_gene: .; CDR3nt: TGTGCCAGCAGCTTAGCTGGGAGGAAGACCCAGTACTTC; CDR3aa: CASSLAGRKTQYF
v_gene: TRBV11-2; j_gene: TRBJ1-2; abundance: .; d_gene: TRBD1; CDR3nt: TGTGCCAGCAGCTCTAATGACAGGGCCACTAACTATGGCTACACCTTC; CDR3aa: CASSSNDRATNYGYTF
v_gene: TRBV19; j_gene: TRBJ2-4; abundance: .; d_gene: .; CDR3nt: TGTGCCAGTAGTCTTGGGCCAGAGATCTTTCACAAAAACATTCAGTACTTC; CDR3aa: CASSLGPEIFHKNIQYF
v_gene: TRBV28; j_gene: TRBJ1-1; abundance: once; d_gene: .; CDR3nt: TGTGCCAGCAGGCAAATTTCCAGGGAAACTGAAGCTTTCTTT; CDR3aa: CASRQISRETEAFF
v_gene: TRBV19; j_gene: TRBJ2-5; abundance: .; d_gene: .; CDR3nt: TGTGCCAGTAGTCTAGGGCCTTTCCAAGAGACCCAGTACTTC; CDR3aa: CASSLGPFQETQYF
v_gene: TRBV29-1; j_gene: TRBJ2-2; abundance: .; d_gene: .; CDR3nt: TGCAGCGTGACGGGGGTCGCAAACACCGGGGAGCTGTTTTTT; CDR3aa: CSVTGVANTGELFF
v_gene: TRBV6-6; j_gene: TRBJ2-3; abundance: .; d_gene: .; CDR3nt: TGTGCCAGCAGTTATCGTACAGATACGCAGTATTTT; CDR3aa: CASSYRTDTQYF
v_gene: TRBV27; j_gene: TRBJ2-3; abundance: .; d_gene: .; CDR3nt: TGTGCCAGCAGTTTATTTGCGGGAATAGCAGATACGCAGTATTTT; CDR3aa: CASSLFAGIADTQYF
v_gene: TRBV7-9; j_gene: TRBJ1-1; abundance: .; d_gene: .; CDR3nt: TGTTCCAGCAGCTTCGGAGGGTGGCGGGGCGGTGTGGGGACTGAAGCTTTCTTT; CDR3aa: CSSSFGGWRGGVGTEAFF
v_gene: TRBV6-5; j_gene: TRBJ2-3; abundance: .; d_gene: TRBD2; CDR3nt: TGTGCCAGCAGCCCCGGACTAGCCACAGATACGCAGTATTTT; CDR3aa: CASSPGLATDTQYF
v_gene: TRBV5-1; j_gene: TRBJ2-7; abundance: .; d_gene: .; CDR3nt: TGCGCCAGCAGCCCAGGGGTGGCCTACGAGCAGTACTTC; CDR3aa: CASSPGVAYEQYF
v_gene: TRBV14; j_gene: TRBJ2-1; abundance: .; d_gene: TRBD2; CDR3nt: TGTGCCAGCAGCCCTGGGTCCGCGGGGGGGCCCGGTGAGCAGTTCTTC; CDR3aa: CASSPGSAGGPGEQFF
v_gene: TRBV19; j_gene: TRBJ2-7; abundance: few; d_gene: TRBD1; CDR3nt: TGTGCCAGTAGTATGTTCGCCGGACCGGACAGGGGGCTAGGGATCTCCTACGAGCAGTACTTC; CDR3aa: CASSMFAGPDRGLGISYEQYF